This entry lists 23 T cell receptor beta chains sequenced from one sample in a study of tumor-infiltrating lymphocytes in primary liver carcinoma. cDNA specific to TCR beta was made from 500 to 650 ng of total RNA, with a constant-region primer employed for priming. What produced the TCR beta libraries was three nested multiplex PCR rounds using slightly modified ARM-PCR. Forward primers for TRBV1-TRBV30 and a C-beta reverse primer served the first two PCR rounds, at about 9 cycles each. Using its own MiXCR run on the multiplex PCR reads, TCRdb lists one record per CDR3 protein. The sample includes fewer than 75,000 distinct CDR3 sequences, about three quarters seen only once; the top ten take just over 55%. Unsorted bulk tissue (about 19-33 mg) underwent RNA and DNA co-extraction. What was sequenced was liver tumor tissue from sampling region 2. Noted subset: tumor region T2, inferior pole. The source is a man aged 40-49 years with primary liver carcinoma and hepatitis B virus infection.

Comment on this clonotype: The missing conserved phenylalanine or tryptophan at the end of this CDR3 makes a read error likely. The CDR3 reads CANGQTPGGGRETQYS. The CDR3 bases are TGTGCCAACGGTCAAACTCCTGGCGGGGGGAGAGAGACCCAGTACTCC. The chain is built from TRBV11-2 and TRBJ2-5, with 8 bases fitting TRBD2. The CDR3 has 16 amino acids. Germline V lookup: CDR1 SGHAT, CDR2 FQNNGV. Losses at the gene ends were 10 bases for V and 4 bases for J; bases not matched to a gene: 17.

The chain combines TRBV12-3 or TRBV12-4 with TRBJ2-3, with D possibly matching TRBD1 (6 bases). The J call may be faulty, since TRBJ1-5 better matches the DNA end. The CDR3 loop spans 16 amino acids. As DNA, the CDR3 is TGTGCCAGCAGCCCGGGACTAGTGGGGGCTACAGATACGCAGCATTTT. Translating it yields CASSPGLVGATDTQHF.

This chain connects TRBV4-1 to TRBJ2-3; D call uncertain. There are 15 residues in the CDR3. Germline CDR1 is MGHRA and CDR2 is YSYEKL. CDR3 DNA: TGCGGCAGTAGCCAAGATGTACGGGTGGCAGATACGCAGTATTTT. Translating gives CGSSQDVRVADTQYF.

This clonotype was observed a handful of times. This chain connects TRBV7-3 to TRBJ2-1; D unresolved. Trimming cost V 2 bases and J 0 bases, with 8 bases left between them. Germline loops: CDR1 SGHTA, CDR2 FQGTGA. The CDR3 runs to 15 residues. DNA of the CDR3: TGTGCCAGCAGCTTAGGCCCGAGCTCCTACAATGAGCAGTTCTTC. This translates into CASSLGPSSYNEQFF.

The chain uses TRBV6-7 and TRBJ2-1; D may be TRBD2 (5 bases). TRBV6-7 is filed as an ORF, its function uncertain. Trimming took off 2 bases at V and 0 bases at J, with 20 bases between the two ends. The CDR3 is made up of 19 amino acids. CDR3 region: CASSYPANGNFSSYNEQFF. Written as DNA, the CDR3 is TGTGCCAGCAGTTACCCGGCTAACGGGAATTTTAGCTCCTACAATGAGCAGTTCTTC.

The rearrangement links TRBV11-2 to TRBJ2-5; D uncertain. Deletions cut 10 bases from V and 4 bases from J, with 16 bases between. The germline V gene encodes CDR1 SGHAT and CDR2 FQNNGV. The CDR3 sequence is 13 residues long. The CDR3 DNA sequence: TGTGCCAATGGCGGACCCCACGGAGAGACCCAGTACTTC. The encoded protein is CANGGPHGETQYF. The variable domain in full, completed from reference TRBV11-2 and TRBJ2-5, reads EAGVAQSPRYKIIEKRQSVAFWCNPISGHATLYWYQQILGQGPKLLIQFQNNGVVDDSQLPKDRFSAERLKGVDSTLKIQPAKLEDSAVYLCANGGPHGETQYFGPGTRLLVL.

A word on this clonotype: The CDR3 carries no conserved terminal phenylalanine or tryptophan, so it likely arises from a read error. This chain uses TRBV5-4 with TRBJ2-5, with D possibly TRBD2 on 6 matching bases. Per germline, CDR1 SGHNT and CDR2 YYREEE (reference sequence). The CDR3 spans 13 residues. The DNA of the CDR3 is TGTACCAGCAGCTTGACTAGCCAAGAGACCCAGTACCTC. Amino acid sequence: CTSSLTSQETQYL.

Concerning this clonotype itself: A junction boundary mismatches the germline segment, possibly from a read error. The genes are TRBV6-2 or TRBV6-3 and TRBJ2-1; D is unresolved. Germline-derived CDR1 and CDR2 are MNHEY and SVGEGT. The CDR3 consists of 11 residues. This chain's CDR3 is CACSYDEQWFF. The CDR3 region has the DNA TGTGCCTGCAGTTACGACGAGCAATGGTTCTTC.

Details on this clonotype: The junction departs from the called germline gene at one end, perhaps through a read error. The J gene is TRBJ1-5, the V gene TRBV6-2 or TRBV6-3; unclear D gene. This CDR3 has 15 amino acids. Germline values: CDR1 MNHEY, CDR2 SVGEGT. CDR3: CASSYRDGSNQPQHF. The CDR3 DNA follows: TGTGCTAGCAGTTACCGGGATGGGAGCAATCAGCCCCAGCATTTT.

With respect to this clonotype: A junction end diverges from the germline sequence, so it may reflect a read error. The chain uses TRBV10-3 and TRBJ2-7, with TRBD2 identical over 16 bases. CDR3 length equals 19 residues. Per the germline V gene, CDR1 is ENHRY and CDR2 is SYGVKD. Written as DNA, the CDR3 is TGTACCATCACCAAACGATCGGGACTAGCGGGAGGGTTCTCCTACAAGCAGTATTTC. Translated: CTITKRSGLAGGFSYKQYF.

As concerns this clonotype: At one end, the junction sequence differs from germline, possibly due to a read error. The chain joins TRBV11-1 to TRBJ2-1, with 9 positions matching TRBD2. The CDR3 is 17 amino acids. The V gene's germline CDR1 is SGHAT and CDR2 FQDESV (reference sequence). In DNA form, the CDR3 reads TGTGCCAGTGGCTCCCCTCCTGGCGGGAGGGCCTTTAGTGAGCAGCTCTTC. It translates to CASGSPPGGRAFSEQLF.

In the case of this clonotype: A much larger clone is a single base away; this may be a read error. The chain is built from TRBV6-6 and TRBJ2-1; D ambiguous. CDR1 and CDR2 (germline): MNHNY, SVGAGI (reference sequence). The CDR3 length is 11 residues. CDR3 DNA: TGTGTCAGCTCGAGTCGGGATGAGCAGTTCTTC. This sequence encodes CVSSSRDEQFF.

The rearrangement uses TRBV7-3 and TRBJ2-2, with no clear D. Trimming shortened V by 1 base and J by 9 bases, and 15 bases separated the two germline ends. The CDR3 loop spans 15 amino acids. The V gene's germline CDR1 is SGHTA and CDR2 FQGTGA. This CDR3 is CASSLSPANTRELFF. The CDR3, as DNA: TGTGCCAGCAGCTTAAGTCCGGCTAACACACGGGAGCTGTTTTTT.

With regard to this clonotype: This may be a read error: a much more frequent sequence differs by one nucleotide. The chain joins TRBV28 to TRBJ2-7, with TRBD2 identical over 11 bases. The CDR3 extends over 14 amino acids. The germline gives CDR1 MDHEN, CDR2 SYDVKM. The chain's CDR3 is CANSFLAGGYEQYF. CDR3 DNA sequence: TGTGCCAACAGTTTTCTAGCGGGAGGCTACGAGCAGTACTTC.

Worth noting for this clonotype: At one boundary the junction diverges from the germline segment, which might be a read error. The chain couples TRBV11-2 to TRBJ1-1; TRBD1 matches at 7 bases. CDR1 SGHAT and CDR2 FQNNGV come from the germline V gene. The CDR3 covers 15 residues. CDR3 in DNA: TGTGCCAGCAGCGCCAGGGCAGGGGGTCCGGCTGAAGCTTCCTTT. Its translation: CASSARAGGPAEASF.

Remarks on this clonotype: An end of the junction differs from the germline gene, which may be a read error. The rearrangement uses TRBV28 and TRBJ2-1; 7 nucleotides line up with TRBD2. CDR3 length equals 16 residues. Germline assignment: CDR1 MDHEN and CDR2 SYDVKM. In DNA, the CDR3 is TGTACCAGCAGTCGCCTCGGACTAGTGGGACGCAATGAGCAGTTCTTC. Residues: CTSSRLGLVGRNEQFF.

In its sample, this clonotype was seen once. An end of the junction does not agree with germline; a read error may underlie this. The chain couples TRBV7-9 to TRBJ2-1; D might be TRBD1 (5 bases). The CDR3 extends over 15 amino acids. Germline CDR1 reads SEHNR; CDR2 reads FQNEAQ (reference sequence). For the CDR3, the DNA is TGTGCCAGCAGTGACAGTTTATCCGAAAACAATGAGCAATCCTTC. Amino acids: CASSDSLSENNEQSF.

This clonotype appeared many times. Compared with germline, one end of the junction differs, possibly owing to a read error. The gene calls are TRBV28 and TRBJ2-7; TRBD1 aligns across 9 bases. This CDR3 has 13 residues. CDR1 is MDHEN and CDR2 is SYDVKM in the germline V gene. This chain's CDR3 is CATRDRDSSEQYF. In DNA form, the CDR3 reads TGTGCCACCCGGGACAGGGATTCCTCCGAGCAGTACTTC.

Notes on this clonotype: The conserved phenylalanine or tryptophan is not found at the CDR3 terminus, so this likely reflects a read error. The chain recombines TRBV11-2 with TRBJ2-1; TRBD2 matches 9 bases. The CDR3 is 16 amino acids. Germline V gene lookup returns CDR1 SGHAT and CDR2 FQNNGV. J lost 10 bases, V lost 0 bases, and 10 bases had no gene match. The CDR3 region has the DNA TGTGCCAGCAGCTTAGAGCTCCTAGCGGGAAGGAAAGAGCAGTTCTTA. Encoded protein: CASSLELLAGRKEQFL.

In regard to this clonotype: The conserved closing phenylalanine or tryptophan is absent in this CDR3, likely reflecting a read error. CDR3 DNA sequence: TGTGCCAGCGGGCACGGACAGGCAGCATCCTTTTACGAGCAGTACTTA. It is translated as CASGHGQAASFYEQYL. This chain links TRBV6-5 with TRBJ2-7; 7 bases fit TRBD1. This CDR3 region has 16 residues. Germline CDR1 is MNHEY and CDR2 is SVGAGI. The V segment lost 8 bases and the J segment 4 bases; nucleotides outside the gene matches: 17.

A word on this clonotype: One end of the junction does not line up with germline, which may come from a read error. The chain is built from TRBV11-3 and TRBJ2-5; no definite D call. The CDR3 contains 13 residues. Germline CDR1 and CDR2: SGHNT and YENEEA. CDR3 sequence (DNA): TGTGCCAGCAGCCTACCAAACGAAGAGACCCGGTACTTC. It codes for CASSLPNEETRYF.

In its sample, this clonotype was seen many times. At one of its ends the junction is not consistent with the germline gene, which may arise from a read error. The J gene is TRBJ2-7, the V gene TRBV6-5; D is unclear. Germline values: CDR1 MNHEY, CDR2 SVGAGI. The CDR3 is 11 residues long. The CDR3 sequence is CASSDSYEQYF. CDR3 DNA sequence: TGTGCCAGCAGTGACTCCTACGAGCAGTACTTC.

Here the CDR3 DNA reads TGTGCCAGGAGGGGAGGCGGCTATGGCTACACCTTC. This translates into CARRGGGYGYTF. The J gene is TRBJ1-2, the V gene TRBV6-2 or TRBV6-3, with a possible D match to TRBD1 (5 bases). V lost 9 bases to trimming and J lost 4 bases, with 12 bases between them. Germline values: CDR1 MNHEY, CDR2 SVGEGT. The length of the CDR3 is 12 residues.